The 14 T cell receptor beta chains given below trace back to one sample, sequenced in a study of kidney transplant recipient with SARS-CoV-2 infection. TCRdb ran MiXCR on the reads and lists one entry per CDR3 protein. The table lists 200,000 to 300,000 distinct CDR3 sequences, more than 25% of them singletons, with more than 6.5% in the top ten. Source: a blood sample, taken at baseline and between days 110 and 120 from a kidney transplant recipient. All receptors come from a male patient aged 25 to 39 who had COVID-19 and was a kidney transplant recipient. These T cells may partly come from the graft donor.

This clonotype came up many times. The chain has TRBV30 and TRBJ1-2; no firm D call. Germline V gene data show CDR1 as GTSNPN and CDR2 as SVGIG (reference sequence). The CDR3 consists of 16 residues. V dropped 5 bases and J dropped 4 bases, with 23 bases sitting between them. CDR3 loop: CAWLSMRYRKTYGYTF. CDR3 DNA sequence: TGTGCCTGGTTGAGCATGCGTTATAGAAAGACCTATGGCTACACCTTC.

This clonotype was seen ten or more times. This chain uses TRBV20-1 with TRBJ1-6; 9 bases line up with TRBD1. The CDR3 has 15 amino acids. Trimming at V came to 3 bases and at J to 10 bases, leaving 10 bases not matched to a gene. Germline values: CDR1 DFQATT, CDR2 SNEGSKA (reference sequence). Written as DNA, the CDR3 is TGCAGTGCTAGTATTAACAGGGGGCTTGGGTCACCCCTCCACTTT. The encoded protein is CSASINRGLGSPLHF.

This clonotype occurred many times. The DNA is left out, because the CDR3 cannot be placed on it with certainty; the CDR3 is given as TCRdb lists it. This chain uses TRBV12-1 with TRBJ2-7; the D call TRBD2 from the table was never checked on the DNA. TRBV12-1 is an annotated pseudogene. The CDR3 spans 16 residues, counting both ends. CDR3 loop: CASSFAPGTSFAEQYV.

At least ten counts were recorded for this clonotype. The CDR3 DNA follows: TGTGCCAGCAGCTTTCAAGTTTCAGCTCGAAAGACCTATGGCTACACCTTC. Translating it yields CASSFQVSARKTYGYTF. This chain uses TRBV7-4 with TRBJ1-2; D is unclear. Trimming removed 3 bases from V and 4 bases from J, with 21 bases in between. Germline lookup yields CDR1 SGHVT and CDR2 SQSDAQ. The CDR3 contains 17 residues.

This clonotype was detected many times. The J gene is TRBJ1-6, the V gene TRBV20-1, with D unresolved. Trimming removed 0 bases from V and 8 bases from J, with 8 bases in between. The length of the CDR3 is 13 residues. Per germline, CDR1 DFQATT and CDR2 SNEGSKA (reference sequence). CDR3 loop: CSARDVGDSPLHF. The CDR3 nucleotides read TGCAGTGCTAGAGATGTGGGCGATTCACCCCTCCACTTT.

The chain is built from TRBV6-4 and TRBJ2-2, with TRBD1 identical over 8 bases. J lost 3 bases, V lost 5 bases, and 2 bases had no gene match. The CDR3 runs 14 residues. In germline, CDR1 is MRHNA, CDR2 SNTAGT. CDR3 DNA sequence: TGTGCCAGCAGTTCGACAGGGGACACCGGGGAGCTGTTTTTT. Protein sequence: CASSSTGDTGELFF.

This clonotype was counted between two and nine times. The rearrangement uses TRBV12-3 or TRBV12-4 and TRBJ2-4; 15 nucleotides match TRBD2. The CDR3 is made up of 14 amino acids. J lost 11 bases, V lost 3 bases, and 2 bases had no gene match. CDR3 in amino acids: CASSFGTSGRFQYF. In DNA form, the CDR3 reads TGTGCCAGCAGTTTCGGGACTAGCGGGAGGTTTCAGTACTTC.

At least ten counts were recorded for this clonotype. This chain uses TRBV19 with TRBJ2-2; 7 nucleotides line up with TRBD2. J gave up 4 bases and V 4 bases, and 3 bases lay outside the gene matches. The length of the CDR3 is 14 residues. Germline V gene data show CDR1 as LNHDA and CDR2 as SQIVND (reference sequence). Here the CDR3 reads CASSSPGGTGELFF. In nucleotides, the CDR3 is TGTGCCAGTAGTAGTCCGGGAGGCACCGGGGAGCTGTTTTTT.

As for this clonotype: It may be a read error: a sequence one base away is much more abundant. A read error is likely, as this CDR3 ends without the conserved phenylalanine or tryptophan. The J gene is TRBJ1-2, the V gene TRBV9; no reliable D call. Deletions cut 7 bases from V and 4 bases from J, with 23 bases between. The CDR3 has 16 residues. Per germline, CDR1 SGDLS and CDR2 YYNGEE. For the CDR3, the DNA is TGTGCCAGCTTTAGCTCGTACTCAAGAAAGACCTATGGCTACACCATC. It translates to CASFSSYSRKTYGYTI.

This clonotype was detected ten times or more. The CDR3 reads CASSSNRDRVRGYTF. The DNA for the CDR3 is TGTGCCAGCAGCTCAAACCGGGACAGGGTTCGGGGCTACACCTTC. The chain recombines TRBV6-5 with TRBJ1-2; 9 nucleotides match TRBD1. CDR3 size: 15 residues. V dropped 6 bases and J dropped 8; count of bases not matched to a gene: 13. The V gene's germline CDR1 is MNHEY and CDR2 SVGAGI.

A note on this clonotype: A much larger clone sits a single nucleotide away, making a read error possible. This chain connects TRBV4-1 to TRBJ2-1; 11 nucleotides agree with TRBD2. CDR3 length: 17 amino acids. Germline-derived CDR1 and CDR2 are MGHRA and YSYEKL. CDR3 sequence (DNA): TGCGCCAACAGCCAAGAGTATTTCACTAGCGGGAGATCTGAGCAGTTCTTC. Translating gives CANSQEYFTSGRSEQFF.

This clonotype was detected many times. Here the CDR3 DNA reads TGTGCCAGCAGTGATAAGCCCTCTATGCGAAAGACCTATGGCTACACCTTC. Protein product: CASSDKPSMRKTYGYTF. The rearrangement joins TRBV6-5 to TRBJ1-2, with D hard to call. Trimming took 5 bases from V and 4 from J, leaving 23 bases between them. Germline CDR1 and CDR2: MNHEY and SVGAGI. This CDR3 is 17 amino acids long.

This clonotype was counted ten times or more. The chain joins TRBV6-2 or TRBV6-3 to TRBJ1-2; D may be TRBD1 (6 bases). V was pared by 5 bases and J by 6 bases, with 13 bases between. The CDR3 covers 13 residues. CDR1 and CDR2 (germline): MNHEY, SVGEGT. In nucleotides, the CDR3 is TGTGCCAGCAGTCGGGGGGCGGCGGATGGCTACACCTTC. Translated, it gives CASSRGAADGYTF.

This clonotype has a count of ten or more. The CDR3 spells CASSPPEREGREQYF. The CDR3 DNA reads TGTGCCAGCAGCCCACCCGAGCGGGAGGGCCGCGAGCAGTACTTC. This sequence joins TRBV13 and TRBJ2-7, with 10 bases aligning to TRBD2. This CDR3 is 15 amino acids long. CDR1 and CDR2 from the germline V gene are PRHDT and FYEKMQ (reference sequence). V dropped 5 bases and J dropped 6; count of bases not matched to a gene: 10. The whole variable domain, filled in from reference TRBV13 and TRBJ2-7, reads AAGVIQSPRHLIKEKRETATLKCYPIPRHDTVYWYQQGPGQDPQFLISFYEKMQSDKGSIPDRFSAQQFSDYHSELNMSSLELGDSALYFCASSPPEREGREQYFGPGTRLTVT.